This is a list of T cell receptor beta chains from one sample in a study of cytomegalovirus exposure and HLA in healthy donors. The protocol was immunoSEQ multiplex PCR, while the TCRdb copy is restricted to in-frame clones and leaves out a portion. The sample lists about 130,000 clones, 84% occurring once. Sequencing was carried out using PBMCs. Receptors were obtained from a man aged 45 to 65 in good health and CMV-seronegative. CDR3s include the opening cysteine and the closing phenylalanine or tryptophan. D genes are given only for firm matches. Some rows mark clone size as missing; the rest say once, few, many or name a class of expanded clone.

d_call j_call clone_size v_call cdr3_nt cdr3_aa
- TRBJ2-1 - TRBV4-1 TGCGCCAGCAGCCAAGATCCCGGGGTCGATGAGCAGTTCTTC CASSQDPGVDEQFF
- TRBJ1-2 - TRBV27 TGTGCCAGCAGTTTGGCATCGTTCACGCTCGATGGCTACACCTTC CASSLASFTLDGYTF
- TRBJ1-3 - TRBV6-6 TGTGCCAGCAGTTACCCCCGCCAGCGAGGTGGAAACACCATATATTTT CASSYPRQRGGNTIYF
- TRBJ1-6 once TRBV7-7 TGTGCTAGCAGCCCTGTCGGGGGGAGTAATTATAATTCACCCCTCCACTTT CASSPVGGSNYNSPLHF
- TRBJ2-4 - TRBV27 TGTGCCAGCATGACTAGGTTAACTGGCGCCAAAAACATTCAGTACTTC CASMTRLTGAKNIQYF
TRBD1 TRBJ1-1 - TRBV4-1 TGCGCCAGCAGCCAAGAACACAGGGGGAACACTGAAGCTTTCTTT CASSQEHRGNTEAFF
TRBD1 TRBJ2-7 - TRBV4-3 TGCGCCAGCAGCCAAGATGAGACAGGGGCCTCCTACGAGCAGTACTTC CASSQDETGASYEQYF
- TRBJ2-1 - TRBV30 TGTGCCTGGAGTGTACCAAGCGCCGACTACAATGAGCAGTTCTTC CAWSVPSADYNEQFF
- TRBJ1-1 - TRBV6-4 TGTGCCAGCAGTGACGACAGTCGCACTGAAGCTTTCTTT CASSDDSRTEAFF
TRBD1 TRBJ1-2 - TRBV18 TGTGCCAGCTCACCAGACACAGGGGCGGGATACTATGGCTACACCTTC CASSPDTGAGYYGYTF
TRBD2 TRBJ2-4 - TRBV13 TGTGCCAGCAGCTTCTCCGGATCAGCGGGGGGGCTGTCCAAAAACATTCAGTACTTC CASSFSGSAGGLSKNIQYF
- TRBJ2-1 - TRBV5-1 TGCGCCAGCAGCTCTATGGGGGGATGGTCGGTGAATGAGCAGTTCTTC CASSSMGGWSVNEQFF
- TRBJ1-1 - TRBV5-1 TGCGCCAGCAGCTTTGAGGGAGGGGACACTGAAGCTTTCTTT CASSFEGGDTEAFF
- TRBJ1-1 - TRBV5-4 TGTGCCAGCAGCCCGGAGGTGAATACTGAAGCTTTCTTT CASSPEVNTEAFF
TRBD2 TRBJ2-5 - TRBV30 TGTGCCTGGAGGGGACTAGCGGGGGCAGAGACCCAGTACTTC CAWRGLAGAETQYF
- TRBJ2-3 - TRBV5-1 TGCGCCAGCAGCCCCTTCCTGGACACTTACTATACGCAGTATTTT CASSPFLDTYYTQYF
TRBD1 TRBJ2-7 - TRBV10-2 TGCGCCAGCAGTGAGGGTCCTAGAAGACAGGGGGCCTACGAGCAGTACTTC CASSEGPRRQGAYEQYF
- TRBJ2-2 - TRBV4-2 TGTGCCAGCAGCCCCCCATTTACAGAGACCGGGGAGCTGTTTTTT CASSPPFTETGELFF
- TRBJ1-1 - TRBV19 TGTGCGGCCGGGGGGACTATGAACACTGAAGCTTTCTTT CAAGGTMNTEAFF
- TRBJ2-7 few TRBV6-6 TGTGCCAGCAGCGACAGGTACGAGCAGTACTTC CASSDRYEQYF
TRBD1 TRBJ1-1 - TRBV11-3 TGTGCCAGCAGCCCCGGGACAGGGAGCACTGAAGCTTTCTTT CASSPGTGSTEAFF
- TRBJ2-7 - TRBV19 TGTGCCAGTAGTATAGCTGAGGGCGGATACGAGCAGTACTTC CASSIAEGGYEQYF
- TRBJ2-7 - TRBV4-1 TGCGCCAGCAGCCGCTTCCCGGGGTCGTTTGGGGCCTACGAGCAGTACTTC CASSRFPGSFGAYEQYF
- TRBJ2-7 - TRBV7-8 TGTGCCAGCAGCCTGAACTCCGGCAGGGCATACGAGCAGTACTTC CASSLNSGRAYEQYF
TRBD2 TRBJ2-5 - TRBV9 TGTGCCAGCAGCGTAGCTCCGGCGGGGGGTAAAGAGACCCAGTACTTC CASSVAPAGGKETQYF
- TRBJ1-3 - TRBV6-5 TGTGCCAGCAGTTACGGAGCAGGGGGAAACACCATATATTTT CASSYGAGGNTIYF
- TRBJ1-6 - TRBV7-9 TGTGCCAGCGGGACTTATAATTCACCCCTCCACTTT CASGTYNSPLHF
- TRBJ2-1 - TRBV5-1 TGCGCCAGCAGCTTGGGTGACCTAGAAGGGGATGAGCAGTTCTTC CASSLGDLEGDEQFF
TRBD1 TRBJ2-7 - TRBV12-5 TGTGCTAGTGGTTTGGGGACAGGGTGGTACGAGCAGTACTTC CASGLGTGWYEQYF
- TRBJ2-7 - TRBV5-1 TGCGCCAGCAGCTTGGTCGGGGACTCCTACGAGCAGTACTTC CASSLVGDSYEQYF
TRBD1 TRBJ1-2 - TRBV27 TGTGCCAGCAGTTTACTCCAGGGGGCAGGTGGCTACACCTTC CASSLLQGAGGYTF
- TRBJ1-1 - TRBV19 TGTGCCAGTAGTAGCAGGGCGGGGGACACTGAAGCTTTCTTT CASSSRAGDTEAFF
- TRBJ2-5 - TRBV7-9 TGTGCCAGCAGCCACCCCAGGACAGTCCAAGAGACCCAGTACTTC CASSHPRTVQETQYF
TRBD1 TRBJ2-7 - TRBV5-6 TGTGCCAGCAGCTTTTATGACAGGGCCTACGAGCAGTACTTC CASSFYDRAYEQYF
TRBD1 TRBJ2-2 - TRBV9 TGTGCCAGCAGCGTAGAACCGACAGGGAGTGGGGAGCTGTTTTTT CASSVEPTGSGELFF
- TRBJ2-7 - TRBV5-6 TGTGCCAGCAGCCAGAACGCCTACGAGCAGTACTTC CASSQNAYEQYF
- TRBJ1-2 - TRBV6-5 TGTGCCAGCAGTTACAACAGAGGGCATGGCTACACCTTC CASSYNRGHGYTF
- TRBJ1-5 - TRBV19 TGTGCCAGTAGTATCGGGAGTTTTGGGGCCCAGCCCCAGCATTTT CASSIGSFGAQPQHF
TRBD1 TRBJ2-1 - TRBV29-1 TGCAGCGCTCCGGGACAGGCTTACAATGAGCAGTTCTTC CSAPGQAYNEQFF
TRBD2 TRBJ2-5 - TRBV5-4 TGTGCCAGCAGCTTGACTAGCGGGGGGCTAGAGACCCAGTACTTC CASSLTSGGLETQYF